Listed below are T cell receptor beta chains from one sample, sequenced in a study of response to subunit inactivated influenza vaccine. TCRdb reprocessed the RT-PCR reads via MiXCR and lists one record per CDR3 protein. Here the sample spans a few hundred thousand distinct CDR3 sequences, more than 9% being singletons. The sample in question was non-naive T cells sorted from PBMCs, obtained around 15 days before vaccination. The receptors were sampled from a man aged 50-60 years who received an inactivated influenza vaccine. Both conserved end residues are part of each CDR3. D genes are given only for firm matches. Clone size appears in some rows only: once, few, many, or a class for an expanded clone.

V	size	D	J	DNA	CDR3
TRBV6-5	few	TRBD1	TRBJ1-5	TGTGCCAGCAGTTACTCGATTCGGACAGGGAAAGATCAGCCCCAGCATTTT	CASSYSIRTGKDQPQHF
TRBV5-1	few	NA	TRBJ2-5	TGCGCCAGCAGCTTGTCAGGGGGGAAAGAGACCCAGTACTTC	CASSLSGGKETQYF
TRBV5-1	few	NA	TRBJ2-2	TGCGCCAGCAGCTTGGTAGTGAACACCGGGGAGCTGTTTTTT	CASSLVVNTGELFF
TRBV11-2	NA	TRBD2	TRBJ2-7	TGTGCCAGCAGCTTTAGTGTGACTAGCGGGAGGGCCCGAGCCTACGAGCAGTACTTC	CASSFSVTSGRARAYEQYF
TRBV7-9	many	NA	TRBJ1-5	TGTGCCAGCAGCCCGGGCCTCGTGAATCAGCCCCAGCATTTT	CASSPGLVNQPQHF
TRBV3-1	many	NA	TRBJ1-1	TGTGCCAGCAGCCAAGACTTATCAAGCACTGAAGCTTTCTTT	CASSQDLSSTEAFF
TRBV29-1	NA	TRBD1	TRBJ2-7	TGCAGCGCCGACAGGGGCTACGAGCAGTACTTC	CSADRGYEQYF
TRBV20-1	NA	NA	TRBJ2-2	TGCAGTGCTAGAGGCCCGGGGTCGTACACCGGGGAGCTGTTTTTT	CSARGPGSYTGELFF
TRBV7-9	NA	NA	TRBJ2-2	TGTGCCAGCAGCTTAGCAACGGGGGGCGGCACCGGGGAGCTGTTTTTT	CASSLATGGGTGELFF
TRBV7-8	NA	TRBD1	TRBJ2-7	TGTGCCAGCAGCTCTACAGGGGGCGCTTCCAACGAGCAGTACTTC	CASSSTGGASNEQYF
TRBV5-1	NA	NA	TRBJ2-5	TGCGCCAGCAGCTTAACCGGGACAAAAGAGACCCAGTACTTC	CASSLTGTKETQYF
TRBV15	few	NA	TRBJ2-3	TGTGCCACCAGCAGAGTGGGGGGCAGGGGTAGCACAGATACGCAGTATTTT	CATSRVGGRGSTDTQYF
TRBV3-1	NA	NA	TRBJ1-5	TGTGCCAGCACCCTTTCCCACAAGAGCAATCAGCCCCAGCATTTT	CASTLSHKSNQPQHF
TRBV4-1	NA	NA	TRBJ2-2	TGCGCCAGCAGCCAAGGCGAGCGGACCGGGGAGCTGTTTTTT	CASSQGERTGELFF
TRBV7-6	NA	TRBD2	TRBJ2-7	TGTGCCAGCAGCTTAGTATCTTACGGGACTAGGAACTACGAGCAGTACTTC	CASSLVSYGTRNYEQYF
TRBV27	NA	TRBD1	TRBJ2-1	TGTGCCACCTCACAGGGGGGTAGCCTTTACGGCCACAATGAGCAGTTCTTC	CATSQGGSLYGHNEQFF
TRBV12-3/TRBV12-4	many	TRBD2	TRBJ2-1	TGTGCCAGCAGCAGGAGACTAGCGGGAGTTAATGAGCAGTTCTTC	CASSRRLAGVNEQFF
TRBV5-1	few	TRBD2	TRBJ2-1	TGCGCCAGCGCGGGGGGTGGGCGGGCCTCCTACAATGAGCAGTTCTTC	CASAGGGRASYNEQFF
TRBV29-1	many	TRBD1	TRBJ2-5	TGCAGCGTGCTCTGGACAGGGAGGAAAGAGACCCAGTACTTC	CSVLWTGRKETQYF
TRBV29-1	many	NA	TRBJ2-3	TGCAGCGCCTCCACCGGGTGGCGAACAGATACGCAGTATTTT	CSASTGWRTDTQYF
TRBV2	few	NA	TRBJ2-2	TGTGCCAGCGGTTCCGGGAGCGGGGAGCTGTTTTTT	CASGSGSGELFF
TRBV7-2	NA	NA	TRBJ2-1	TGTGCCAGCAGCTTCCCCAGCGGTAAGCAGTTCTTC	CASSFPSGKQFF
TRBV20-1	NA	NA	TRBJ2-2	TGCAGTGCTTTTTCTAGTAAGCGGGTTAACACCGGGGAGCTGTTTTTT	CSAFSSKRVNTGELFF
TRBV3-1	few	TRBD2	TRBJ2-2	TGTGCCAGCAGCCCGACCGGGACTAGCGGGGGGTTCACCGGGGAGCTGTTTTTT	CASSPTGTSGGFTGELFF
TRBV5-1	many	NA	TRBJ2-3	TGCGCCAGCAGCGACCCAGGGGCAGATACGCAGTATTTT	CASSDPGADTQYF
TRBV29-1	few	NA	TRBJ2-3	TGCAGCGGGGCCACAGATACGCAGTATTTT	CSGATDTQYF
TRBV12-3/TRBV12-4	few	TRBD2	TRBJ2-3	TGTGCCAGCAGTGCCCAAAGCGGGAGGCAAGATACGCAGTATTTT	CASSAQSGRQDTQYF